This TCR beta chain was observed in a study of cytomegalovirus exposure and HLA in healthy donors. Study in general: An analysis done earlier identified some 120 million unique TCR beta sequences from about 179 million T cells.

Primers: 60 Vbeta forward and 13 Jbeta reverse. Clones were sequenced by immunoSEQ multiplex PCR, and TCRdb holds only the in-frame ones, with some missing. The data show 150,000 to 200,000 clones, with roughly 77% seen just once and around 1.6% held by the top ten. The CDR3 runs to 15 residues. Trimming took off 4 bases at V and 4 bases at J, with 14 bases between the two ends. The germline CDR1 and CDR2 sequences are LGHNA and YSLEER. The clonotype was recovered from a woman aged 50 to 65 in good health and CMV-seronegative. The sequenced sample was PBMCs. The chain joins TRBV4-3 to TRBJ2-1; perhaps TRBD2 as D (6 bases). The CDR3 sequence is CASSPGRRVYNEQFF. The CDR3 DNA is TGCGCCAGCAGCCCCGGACGGAGGGTATACAATGAGCAGTTCTTC.